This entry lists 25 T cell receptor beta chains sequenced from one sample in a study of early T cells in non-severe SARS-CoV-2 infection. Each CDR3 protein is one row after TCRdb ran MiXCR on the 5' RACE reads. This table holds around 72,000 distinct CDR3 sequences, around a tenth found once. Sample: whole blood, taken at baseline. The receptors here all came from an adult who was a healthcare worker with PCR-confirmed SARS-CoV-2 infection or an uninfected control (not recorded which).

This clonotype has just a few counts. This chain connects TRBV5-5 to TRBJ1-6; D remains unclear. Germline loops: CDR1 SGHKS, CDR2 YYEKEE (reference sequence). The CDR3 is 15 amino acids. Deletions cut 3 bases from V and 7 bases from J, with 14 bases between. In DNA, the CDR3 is TGTGCCAGCAGCTCATGGGTGATTGGGAATTCACCCCTCCACTTT. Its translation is CASSSWVIGNSPLHF.

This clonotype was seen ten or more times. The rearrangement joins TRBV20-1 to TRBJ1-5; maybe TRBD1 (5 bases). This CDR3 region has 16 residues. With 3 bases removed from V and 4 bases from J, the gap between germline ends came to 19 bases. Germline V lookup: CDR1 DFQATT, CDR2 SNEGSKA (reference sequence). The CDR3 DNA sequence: TGCAGTGCTAGCACCCAGGGACTCCCTCAGAATCAGCCCCAGCATTTT. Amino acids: CSASTQGLPQNQPQHF.

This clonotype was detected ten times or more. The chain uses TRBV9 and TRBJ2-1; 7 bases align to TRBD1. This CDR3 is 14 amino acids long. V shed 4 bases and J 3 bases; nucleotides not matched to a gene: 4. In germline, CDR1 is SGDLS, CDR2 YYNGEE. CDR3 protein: CASSYRTGYNEQFF. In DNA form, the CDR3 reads TGTGCCAGCAGCTACCGGACAGGCTACAATGAGCAGTTCTTC.

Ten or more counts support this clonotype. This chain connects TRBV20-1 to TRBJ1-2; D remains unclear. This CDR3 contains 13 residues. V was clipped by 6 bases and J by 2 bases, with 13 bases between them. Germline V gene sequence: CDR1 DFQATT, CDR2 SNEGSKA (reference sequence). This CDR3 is CSAQTTGNYGYTF. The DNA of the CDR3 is TGCAGTGCCCAGACGACGGGGAACTATGGCTACACCTTC.

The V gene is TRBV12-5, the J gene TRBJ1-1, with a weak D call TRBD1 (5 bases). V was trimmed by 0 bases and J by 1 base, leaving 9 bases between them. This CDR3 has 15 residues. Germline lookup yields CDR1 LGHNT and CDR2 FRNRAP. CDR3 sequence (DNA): TGTGCTAGTGGTTTGGTACAAGGGACGAACACTGAAGCTTTCTTT. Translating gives CASGLVQGTNTEAFF.

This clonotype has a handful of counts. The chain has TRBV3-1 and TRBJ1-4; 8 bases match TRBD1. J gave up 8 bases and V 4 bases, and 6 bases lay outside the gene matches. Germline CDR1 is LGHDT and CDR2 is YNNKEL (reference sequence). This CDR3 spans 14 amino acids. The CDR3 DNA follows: TGTGCCAGCAGCCTCGTGGACAGGGTCGAAAAACTGTTTTTT. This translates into CASSLVDRVEKLFF.

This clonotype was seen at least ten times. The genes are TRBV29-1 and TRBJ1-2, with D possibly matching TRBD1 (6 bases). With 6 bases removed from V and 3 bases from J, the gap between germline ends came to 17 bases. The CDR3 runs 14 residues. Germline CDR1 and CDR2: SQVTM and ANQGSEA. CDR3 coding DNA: TGCAGCGTCCCCAGGGACAAACGAGACTATGGCTACACCTTC. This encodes CSVPRDKRDYGYTF.

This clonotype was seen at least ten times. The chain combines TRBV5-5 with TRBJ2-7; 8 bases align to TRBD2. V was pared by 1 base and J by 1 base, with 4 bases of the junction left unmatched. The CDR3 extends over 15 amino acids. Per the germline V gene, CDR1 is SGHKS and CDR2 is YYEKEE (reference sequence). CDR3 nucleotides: TGTGCCAGCAGCTTGCAAGCGGGGGCGTCCTACGAGCAGTACTTC. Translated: CASSLQAGASYEQYF. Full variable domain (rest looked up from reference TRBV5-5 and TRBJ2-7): DAGVTQSPTHLIKTRGQQVTLRCSPISGHKSVSWYQQVLGQGPQFIFQYYEKEERGRGNFPDRFSARQFPNYSSELNVNALLLGDSALYLCASSLQAGASYEQYFGPGTRLTVT.

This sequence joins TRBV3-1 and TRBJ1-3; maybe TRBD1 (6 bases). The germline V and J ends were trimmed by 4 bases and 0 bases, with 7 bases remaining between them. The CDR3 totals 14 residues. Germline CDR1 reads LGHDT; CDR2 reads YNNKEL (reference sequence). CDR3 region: CASSLGASGNTIYF. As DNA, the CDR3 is TGTGCCAGCAGCCTGGGGGCCTCTGGAAACACCATATATTTT.

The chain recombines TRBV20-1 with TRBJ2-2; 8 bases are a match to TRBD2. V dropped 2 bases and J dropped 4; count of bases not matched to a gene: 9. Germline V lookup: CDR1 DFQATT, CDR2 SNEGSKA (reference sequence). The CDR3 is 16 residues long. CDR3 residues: CSARRAGGAITGELFF. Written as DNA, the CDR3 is TGCAGTGCTAGAAGAGCCGGGGGGGCCATCACCGGGGAGCTGTTTTTT.

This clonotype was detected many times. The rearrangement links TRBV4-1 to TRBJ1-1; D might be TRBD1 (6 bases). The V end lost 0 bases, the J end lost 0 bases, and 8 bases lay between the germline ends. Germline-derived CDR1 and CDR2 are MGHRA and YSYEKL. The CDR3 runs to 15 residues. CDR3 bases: TGCGCCAGCAGCCAAGAGGGGACATTGAACACTGAAGCTTTCTTT. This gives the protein CASSQEGTLNTEAFF.

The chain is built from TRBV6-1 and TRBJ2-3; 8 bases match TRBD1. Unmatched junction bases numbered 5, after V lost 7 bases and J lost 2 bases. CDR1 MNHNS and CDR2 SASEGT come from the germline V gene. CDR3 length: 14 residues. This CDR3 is CASTPGQATDTQYF. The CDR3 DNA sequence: TGTGCCAGCACACCGGGACAGGCCACAGATACGCAGTATTTT.

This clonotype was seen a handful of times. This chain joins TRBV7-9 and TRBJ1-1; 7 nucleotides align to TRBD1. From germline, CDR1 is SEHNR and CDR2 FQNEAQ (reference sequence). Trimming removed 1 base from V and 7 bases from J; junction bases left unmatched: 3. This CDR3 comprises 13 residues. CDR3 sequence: CASSLEGAVEAFF. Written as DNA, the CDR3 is TGTGCCAGCAGCTTAGAGGGGGCCGTTGAAGCTTTCTTT.

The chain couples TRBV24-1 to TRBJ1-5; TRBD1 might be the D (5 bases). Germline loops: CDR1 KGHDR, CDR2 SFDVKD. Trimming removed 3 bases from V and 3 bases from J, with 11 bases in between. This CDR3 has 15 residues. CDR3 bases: TGTGCCACCAGTGATGTGGGGGAACCCAATCAGCCCCAGCATTTT. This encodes CATSDVGEPNQPQHF.

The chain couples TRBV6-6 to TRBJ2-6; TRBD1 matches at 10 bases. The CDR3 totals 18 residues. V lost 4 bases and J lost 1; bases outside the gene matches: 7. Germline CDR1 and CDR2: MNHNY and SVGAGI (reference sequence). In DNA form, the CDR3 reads TGTGCCAGCAGTTCGGCCGGGACAGGGGTATCTGGGGCCAACGTCCTGACTTTC. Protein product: CASSSAGTGVSGANVLTF.

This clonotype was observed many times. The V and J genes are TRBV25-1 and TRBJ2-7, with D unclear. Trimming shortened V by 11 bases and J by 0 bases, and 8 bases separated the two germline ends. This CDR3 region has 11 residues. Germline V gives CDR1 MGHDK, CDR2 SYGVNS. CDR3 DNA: TGTGCCTCCACGGGCTCCTACGAGCAGTACTTC. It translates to CASTGSYEQYF.

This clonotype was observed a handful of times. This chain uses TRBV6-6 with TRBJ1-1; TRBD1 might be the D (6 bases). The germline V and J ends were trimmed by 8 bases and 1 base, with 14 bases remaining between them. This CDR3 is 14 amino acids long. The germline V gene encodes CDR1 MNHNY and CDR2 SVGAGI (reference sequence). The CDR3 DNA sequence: TGTGCCAGCGACCCCGGGACACGGAACACTGAAGCTTTCTTT. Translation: CASDPGTRNTEAFF.

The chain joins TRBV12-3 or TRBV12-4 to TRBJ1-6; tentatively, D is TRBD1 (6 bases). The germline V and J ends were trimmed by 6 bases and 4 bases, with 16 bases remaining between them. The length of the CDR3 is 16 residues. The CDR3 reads CASRGGGGNYNSPLHF. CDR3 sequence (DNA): TGTGCCAGCAGAGGCGGAGGGGGAAATTATAATTCACCCCTCCACTTT.

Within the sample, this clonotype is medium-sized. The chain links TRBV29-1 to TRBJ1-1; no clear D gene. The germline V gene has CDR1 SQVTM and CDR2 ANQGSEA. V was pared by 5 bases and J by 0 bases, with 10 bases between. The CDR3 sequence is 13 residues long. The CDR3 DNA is TGCAGCGTTACGGACCGATTGAACACTGAAGCTTTCTTT. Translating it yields CSVTDRLNTEAFF.

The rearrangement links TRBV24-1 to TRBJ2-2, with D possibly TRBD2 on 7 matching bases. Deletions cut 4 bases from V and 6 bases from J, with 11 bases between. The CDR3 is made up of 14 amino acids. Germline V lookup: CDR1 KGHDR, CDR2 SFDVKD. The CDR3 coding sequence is TGTGCCACCAGTGAAGCCGGGGGGCCCGGGGAGCTGTTTTTT. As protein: CATSEAGGPGELFF.

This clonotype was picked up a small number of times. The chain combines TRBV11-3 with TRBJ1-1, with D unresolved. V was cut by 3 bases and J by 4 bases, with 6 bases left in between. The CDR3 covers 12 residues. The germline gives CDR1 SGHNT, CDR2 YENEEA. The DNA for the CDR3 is TGTGCCAGCAGCTTTTCCGGCACTGAAGCTTTCTTT. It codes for CASSFSGTEAFF.

In DNA, the CDR3 is TGTGCCTGGATTCCGACAGGGAAAGCTTTCTTT. As protein: CAWIPTGKAFF. The chain is built from TRBV30 and TRBJ1-1; 7 bases line up with TRBD1. Germline CDR1 GTSNPN, CDR2 SVGIG (reference sequence). The CDR3 runs 11 residues. The V and J ends lost 4 bases and 9 bases, in that order; junction bases with no gene match: 5.

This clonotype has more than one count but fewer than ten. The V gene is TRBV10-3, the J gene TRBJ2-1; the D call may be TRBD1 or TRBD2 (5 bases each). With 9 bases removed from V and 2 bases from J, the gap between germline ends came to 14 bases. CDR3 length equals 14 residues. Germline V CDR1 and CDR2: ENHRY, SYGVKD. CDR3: CAISAGSTYNEQFF. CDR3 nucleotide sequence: TGTGCCATTAGCGCAGGGTCAACCTACAATGAGCAGTTCTTC.

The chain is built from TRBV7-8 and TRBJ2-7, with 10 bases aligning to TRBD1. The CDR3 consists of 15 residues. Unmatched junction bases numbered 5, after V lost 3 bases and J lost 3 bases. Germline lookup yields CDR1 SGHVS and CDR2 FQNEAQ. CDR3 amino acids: CASSLLWDRGYEQYF. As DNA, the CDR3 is TGTGCCAGCAGCTTGCTATGGGACAGGGGCTACGAGCAGTACTTC.

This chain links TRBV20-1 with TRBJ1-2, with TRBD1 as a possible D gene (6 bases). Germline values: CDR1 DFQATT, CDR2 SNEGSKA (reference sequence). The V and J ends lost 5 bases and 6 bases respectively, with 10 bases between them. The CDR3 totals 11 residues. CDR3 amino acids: CSADGQHGYTF. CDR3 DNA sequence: TGCAGTGCTGACGGACAGCATGGCTACACCTTC.